These T cell receptor beta chains were read from a single sample in a study of control samples from healthy donors and cancer patients. Repertoires were generated with immunoSEQ multiplex PCR, while TCRdb's copy carries only in-frame clones and drops some. The sample lists tens of thousands of clones; about 95% were seen once. Material: blood. The receptors derive from a woman aged 30 to 39 in good health. The CDR3 runs from the conserved cysteine through the conserved F or W. D genes are given only for firm matches. Some rows have no size entry. The others give once, few or many, or a class for an expanded clone.

V,D,size,J,CDR3,DNA
TRBV19,.,.,TRBJ1-2,CASSTAGRGYTF,TGTGCCAGTAGTACGGCAGGGAGAGGCTACACCTTC
TRBV11-2,.,.,TRBJ2-1,CASSFASRGAYNEQFF,TGTGCCAGCAGCTTCGCCTCGAGAGGGGCCTACAATGAGCAGTTCTTC
TRBV5-1,.,.,TRBJ2-1,CASSLEGVYNEQFF,TGCGCCAGCAGCTTGGAAGGGGTATACAATGAGCAGTTCTTC
TRBV5-4,.,.,TRBJ2-2,CASSLPSLRTGELFF,TGTGCCAGCAGCTTGCCCTCGCTGAGGACCGGGGAGCTGTTTTTT
TRBV5-1,TRBD1,.,TRBJ2-5,CASRLVYRGRSSQETQYF,TGCGCCAGCAGATTGGTTTACAGGGGGCGAAGTAGCCAAGAGACCCAGTACTTC
TRBV7-3,.,.,TRBJ2-2,CASSLSSGELFF,TGTGCCAGCAGCTTGAGCTCTGGGGAGCTGTTTTTT
TRBV11-2,TRBD2,.,TRBJ2-1,CASSQLAGGIYEQFF,TGTGCCAGCAGCCAACTAGCGGGGGGTATCTATGAGCAGTTCTTC
TRBV5-1,.,.,TRBJ1-3,CASSGGTGNTIYF,TGCGCCAGCAGCGGGGGAACCGGAAACACCATATATTTT
TRBV5-1,.,few,TRBJ1-6,CASSGLGGEGAPLHF,TGCGCCAGCAGCGGACTAGGTGGGGAGGGGGCACCCCTCCACTTT
TRBV19,TRBD1,.,TRBJ1-4,CASRSGTGLEKLFF,TGTGCCAGTAGGTCCGGGACAGGCCTTGAAAAACTGTTTTTT
TRBV27,TRBD1,.,TRBJ1-6,CASSRDRDSYNSPLHF,TGTGCCAGCAGCCGAGACAGGGACTCCTATAATTCACCCCTCCACTTT
TRBV3-1/TRBV3-2,TRBD2,.,TRBJ2-3,CASSRRTSGSTDTQYF,TGTGCCAGCAGCCGTAGGACTAGCGGGAGCACAGATACGCAGTATTTT
TRBV9,.,.,TRBJ1-2,CASSVEDSLQNYGYTF,TGTGCCAGCAGCGTAGAAGATTCGTTACAGAACTATGGCTACACCTTC
TRBV3-1/TRBV3-2,.,.,TRBJ1-1,CASSQTDTEAFF,TGTGCCAGCAGCCAGACGGACACTGAAGCTTTCTTT
TRBV5-1,.,once,TRBJ2-3,CASSLEGPHTDTQYF,TGCGCCAGCAGCTTGGAGGGGCCTCACACAGATACGCAGTATTTT
TRBV25-1,TRBD1,.,TRBJ1-4,CASSVAPGQGLEKLFF,TGTGCCAGCAGTGTCGCTCCGGGACAGGGGCTTGAAAAACTGTTTTTT
TRBV12-3/TRBV12-4,.,.,TRBJ1-2,CASREGREFGYTF,TGTGCCAGCAGGGAAGGTCGGGAATTTGGCTACACCTTC
TRBV7-9,.,.,TRBJ2-1,CASSLGGRHNEQFF,TGTGCCAGCAGCTTAGGCGGCCGACATAATGAGCAGTTCTTC
TRBV30,TRBD2,.,TRBJ2-2,CAWSVLSGGANTGELFF,TGTGCCTGGAGTGTCCTCTCGGGGGGTGCAAACACCGGGGAGCTGTTTTTT
TRBV27,TRBD1,.,TRBJ1-1,CASSQWTGGNTEAFF,TGTGCCAGCAGTCAATGGACAGGGGGGAACACTGAAGCTTTCTTT
TRBV19,.,few,TRBJ1-4,CARNGKLFF,TGTGCCAGGAATGGAAAACTGTTTTTT
TRBV5-6,TRBD1,.,TRBJ2-2,CASSLGRGQTSNTGELFF,TGTGCCAGCAGCTTAGGTAGGGGGCAAACATCGAACACCGGGGAGCTGTTTTTT
TRBV3-1/TRBV3-2,.,.,TRBJ1-3,CASSQGGKGPGNTIYF,TGTGCCAGCAGCCAAGGGGGGAAGGGACCCGGAAACACCATATATTTT
TRBV11-2,.,.,TRBJ1-1,CASSLVQGSGTEAFF,TGTGCCAGCAGCCTTGTACAGGGCTCCGGCACTGAAGCTTTCTTT
TRBV4-1,TRBD2,.,TRBJ2-3,CASSHGLDSSTDTQYF,TGCGCCAGCAGCCACGGACTAGACTCTAGCACAGATACGCAGTATTTT
TRBV24-1,.,.,TRBJ2-1,CATSEPDSRNSDEQFF,TGTGCCACCAGTGAACCGGACTCCCGAAATTCCGATGAGCAGTTCTTC
TRBV6-4,.,.,TRBJ1-5,CASSLTGAPGQPQHF,TGTGCCAGCAGTTTGACGGGAGCCCCTGGACAGCCCCAGCATTTT
TRBV5-6,.,.,TRBJ1-2,CASSFNRGNYGYTF,TGTGCCAGCAGCTTTAATCGGGGTAACTATGGCTACACCTTC
TRBV7-9,TRBD2,.,TRBJ2-1,CASSLVGGTEQFF,TGTGCCAGCAGCTTAGTGGGGGGGACCGAGCAGTTCTTC
TRBV19,.,.,TRBJ2-5,CASSMIDQETQYF,TGTGCCAGTAGTATGATCGACCAAGAGACCCAGTACTTC
TRBV3-1/TRBV3-2,TRBD2,.,TRBJ2-3,CASSQSPTGLADTQYF,TGTGCCAGCAGCCAATCCCCGACCGGACTAGCAGATACGCAGTATTTT
TRBV18,.,.,TRBJ2-5,CASSPTREETQYF,TGTGCCAGCTCACCCACGAGGGAAGAGACCCAGTACTTC
TRBV5-1,.,.,TRBJ2-1,CASSLDFSSYNEQFF,TGCGCCAGCAGCTTGGACTTTAGCTCCTACAATGAGCAGTTCTTC
TRBV5-1,.,.,TRBJ2-5,CASSLVYRGGTRGQYF,TGCGCCAGCAGCTTGGTTTATCGCGGGGGAACCAGGGGCCAGTACTTC
TRBV7-9,.,.,TRBJ1-1,CASSLAPRDEAFF,TGTGCCAGCAGCTTAGCGCCTAGGGACGAAGCTTTCTTT